A selection of T cell receptor beta chains follows, all from one sample in a study of blood T cell repertoires in COVID-19. The protocol was immunoSEQ multiplex PCR, while the TCRdb copy is restricted to in-frame clones and leaves out a portion. The table has 40,000 to 50,000 clones, about 85% seen once. Source material: peripheral blood. These receptors originate from a woman of 80 years or more with acute or convalescent COVID-19. CDR3s include the opening cysteine and the closing phenylalanine or tryptophan. Each record gives: J gene, D gene, clone size, V gene, CDR3 DNA, CDR3 protein. A D gene is named only where the DNA matches it firmly. A clone size is listed for some rows: how often the clone was seen (once, few, many), or a class if it is expanded.

j_gene: TRBJ2-5; d_gene: NA; abundance: once; v_gene: TRBV9; CDR3nt: TGTGCCAGCAGCGTCGGTGTGGGAGAGGCCCAGTACTTC; CDR3aa: CASSVGVGEAQYF
j_gene: TRBJ1-5; d_gene: NA; abundance: NA; v_gene: TRBV2; CDR3nt: TGTGCCAGCAGTGAAAACACCTTTAGCAATCAGCCCCAGCATTTT; CDR3aa: CASSENTFSNQPQHF
j_gene: TRBJ1-2; d_gene: TRBD1; abundance: NA; v_gene: TRBV5-6; CDR3nt: TGTGCCAGCAGCAATCCCGGGACAGGGTACGGCTACACCTTC; CDR3aa: CASSNPGTGYGYTF
j_gene: TRBJ1-1; d_gene: TRBD1; abundance: NA; v_gene: TRBV28; CDR3nt: TGTGCCAGCAGTAGACCCGGGGACAGTGCTGAAGCTTTCTTT; CDR3aa: CASSRPGDSAEAFF
j_gene: TRBJ2-5; d_gene: TRBD2; abundance: NA; v_gene: TRBV9; CDR3nt: TGTGCCAGCAACAGCGGGGCAGGGTCCGACACCCAGTACTTC; CDR3aa: CASNSGAGSDTQYF
j_gene: TRBJ2-3; d_gene: NA; abundance: NA; v_gene: TRBV5-1; CDR3nt: TGCGCCAGCAGCTTGGTTGCGGTTAGCACAGATACGCAGTATTTT; CDR3aa: CASSLVAVSTDTQYF
j_gene: TRBJ2-5; d_gene: NA; abundance: NA; v_gene: TRBV6-2/TRBV6-3; CDR3nt: TGTGCCAGCAGTCTTGGACACCCTAAGGGGACCCAGTACTTC; CDR3aa: CASSLGHPKGTQYF
j_gene: TRBJ1-5; d_gene: NA; abundance: NA; v_gene: TRBV29-1; CDR3nt: TGCAGCGTTGGCCCCAAGAGTCAGCCCCAGCATTTT; CDR3aa: CSVGPKSQPQHF
j_gene: TRBJ1-2; d_gene: NA; abundance: NA; v_gene: TRBV7-2; CDR3nt: TGTGCCAGCAGCTTAGGCAGGGCGGCTGGCTACACCTTC; CDR3aa: CASSLGRAAGYTF
j_gene: TRBJ1-3; d_gene: NA; abundance: NA; v_gene: TRBV25-1; CDR3nt: TGTGCCAGCAGGGGGCCCTTACTCCCCGGAAACACCATATATTTT; CDR3aa: CASRGPLLPGNTIYF
j_gene: TRBJ1-6; d_gene: NA; abundance: NA; v_gene: TRBV11-3; CDR3nt: TGTGCCAGCAGCCCCGGCGCTAGTCTCTCGACCCTCCACTTT; CDR3aa: CASSPGASLSTLHF
j_gene: TRBJ1-6; d_gene: NA; abundance: NA; v_gene: TRBV18; CDR3nt: TGTGCCAGCTCACCACCCGAGGGAGGAAATTCACCCCTCCACTTT; CDR3aa: CASSPPEGGNSPLHF
j_gene: TRBJ2-7; d_gene: TRBD1; abundance: NA; v_gene: TRBV18; CDR3nt: TGTGCCAGCTCACCCCGACAGGGGCCCCAGGCCGAGCAGTACTTC; CDR3aa: CASSPRQGPQAEQYF
j_gene: TRBJ2-7; d_gene: TRBD1; abundance: NA; v_gene: TRBV7-8; CDR3nt: TGTGCCAGCAGCCCAGGACAGGGGGCGTTCTCCTACGAGCAGTACTTC; CDR3aa: CASSPGQGAFSYEQYF
j_gene: TRBJ1-4; d_gene: TRBD1; abundance: NA; v_gene: TRBV28; CDR3nt: TGTGCCAGCAGTTCTCAGGGGGTAAGGGAAAAACTGTTTTTT; CDR3aa: CASSSQGVREKLFF